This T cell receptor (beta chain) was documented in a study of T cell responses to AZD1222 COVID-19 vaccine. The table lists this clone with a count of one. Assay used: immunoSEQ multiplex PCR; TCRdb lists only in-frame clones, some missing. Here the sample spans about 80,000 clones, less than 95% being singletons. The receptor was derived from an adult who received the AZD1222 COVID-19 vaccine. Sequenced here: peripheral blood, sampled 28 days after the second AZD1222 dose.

CDR3 coding DNA: TGTGCCAGCAGCCCCTTGGGGTCAGGACAACCGGGAAGCGCACCCAGTTCACCCCTCCACTTT. Translated: CASSPLGSGQPGSAPSSPLHF. This chain connects TRBV28 to TRBJ1-6; D may be TRBD1 (5 bases). Germline V gene data show CDR1 as MDHEN and CDR2 as SYDVKM. With 6 bases removed from V and 9 bases from J, the gap between germline ends came to 36 bases. CDR3 length equals 21 residues.